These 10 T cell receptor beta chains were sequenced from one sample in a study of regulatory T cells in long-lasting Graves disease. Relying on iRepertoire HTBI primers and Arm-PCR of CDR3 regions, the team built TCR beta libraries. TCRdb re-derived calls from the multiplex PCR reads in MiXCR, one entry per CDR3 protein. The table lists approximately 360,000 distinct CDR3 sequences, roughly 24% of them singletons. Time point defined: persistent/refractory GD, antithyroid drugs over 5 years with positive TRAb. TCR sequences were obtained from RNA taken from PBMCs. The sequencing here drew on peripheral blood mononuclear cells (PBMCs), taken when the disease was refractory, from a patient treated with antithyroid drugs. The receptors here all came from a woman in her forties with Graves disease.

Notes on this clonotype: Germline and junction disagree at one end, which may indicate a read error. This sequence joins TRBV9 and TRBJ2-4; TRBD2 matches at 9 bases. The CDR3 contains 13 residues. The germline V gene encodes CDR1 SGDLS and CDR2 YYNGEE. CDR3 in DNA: TGTGCCAGCAGCGTAGGCCTAGCGGGACCTCTCGACTTC. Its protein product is CASSVGLAGPLDF.

The CDR3 loop reads CASSTGQSAAQPQHF. For the CDR3, the DNA is TGTGCCAGTAGTACGGGACAGAGTGCGGCTCAGCCCCAGCATTTT. V gene TRBV19 combines with J gene TRBJ1-5; 7 bases agree with TRBD1. The junction had 9 bases not matched to a gene; V was cut back by 4 bases and J by 6 bases. The V gene's germline CDR1 is LNHDA and CDR2 SQIVND (reference sequence). The CDR3 totals 15 residues.

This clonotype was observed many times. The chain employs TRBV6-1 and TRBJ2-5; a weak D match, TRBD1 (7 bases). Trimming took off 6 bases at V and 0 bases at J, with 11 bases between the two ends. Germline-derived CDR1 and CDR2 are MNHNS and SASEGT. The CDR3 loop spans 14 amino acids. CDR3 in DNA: TGTGCCAGCAGGGGGGGACAGAACCAAGAGACCCAGTACTTC. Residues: CASRGGQNQETQYF.

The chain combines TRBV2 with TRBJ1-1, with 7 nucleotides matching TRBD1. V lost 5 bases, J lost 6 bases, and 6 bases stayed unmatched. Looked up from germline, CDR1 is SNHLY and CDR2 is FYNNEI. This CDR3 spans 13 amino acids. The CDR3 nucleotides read TGTGCCAGCAGTTATGCAGGGGGGCCTGAAGCTTTCTTT. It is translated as CASSYAGGPEAFF.

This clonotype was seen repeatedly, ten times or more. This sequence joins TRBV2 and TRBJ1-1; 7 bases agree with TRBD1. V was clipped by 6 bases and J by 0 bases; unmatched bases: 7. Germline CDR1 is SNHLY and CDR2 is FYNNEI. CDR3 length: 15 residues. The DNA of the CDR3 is TGTGCCAGCAGAGCCGGACAGGAGATGAACACTGAAGCTTTCTTT. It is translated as CASRAGQEMNTEAFF.

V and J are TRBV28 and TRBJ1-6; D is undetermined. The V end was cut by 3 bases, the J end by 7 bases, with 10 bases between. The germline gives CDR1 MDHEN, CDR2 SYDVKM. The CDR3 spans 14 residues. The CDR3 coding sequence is TGTGCCAGCAGTTTGGCAGGCAGGAATTCACCCCTCCACTTT. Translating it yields CASSLAGRNSPLHF.

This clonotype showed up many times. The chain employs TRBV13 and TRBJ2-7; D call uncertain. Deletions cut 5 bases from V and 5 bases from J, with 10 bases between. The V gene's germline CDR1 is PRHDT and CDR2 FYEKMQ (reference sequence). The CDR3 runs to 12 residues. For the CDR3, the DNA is TGTGCCAGCAGCCCAGGTCGGGACGAGCAGTACTTC. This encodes CASSPGRDEQYF. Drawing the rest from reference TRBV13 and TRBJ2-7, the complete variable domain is AAGVIQSPRHLIKEKRETATLKCYPIPRHDTVYWYQQGPGQDPQFLISFYEKMQSDKGSIPDRFSAQQFSDYHSELNMSSLELGDSALYFCASSPGRDEQYFGPGTRLTVT.

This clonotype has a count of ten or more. CDR3 loop: CASSATGQGFETQYF. The CDR3 DNA follows: TGTGCCAGCAGCGCCACGGGACAGGGTTTTGAGACCCAGTACTTC. The chain links TRBV7-9 to TRBJ2-5; 9 nucleotides line up with TRBD1. V lost 5 bases to trimming and J lost 5 bases; unmatched junction nucleotides: 9. CDR1 SEHNR and CDR2 FQNEAQ come from the germline V gene (reference sequence). The CDR3 is made up of 15 amino acids.

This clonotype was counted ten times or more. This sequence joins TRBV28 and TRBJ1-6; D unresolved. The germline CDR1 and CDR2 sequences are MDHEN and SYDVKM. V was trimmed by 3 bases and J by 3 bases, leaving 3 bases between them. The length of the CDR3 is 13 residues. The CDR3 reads CASSLDYNSPLHF. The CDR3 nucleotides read TGTGCCAGCAGTTTGGACTATAATTCACCCCTCCACTTT. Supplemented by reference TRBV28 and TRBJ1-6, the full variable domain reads DVKVTQSSRYLVKRTGEKVFLECVQDMDHENMFWYRQDPGLGLRLIYFSYDVKMKEKGDIPEGYSVSREKKERFSLILESASTNQTSMYLCASSLDYNSPLHFGNGTRLTVT.

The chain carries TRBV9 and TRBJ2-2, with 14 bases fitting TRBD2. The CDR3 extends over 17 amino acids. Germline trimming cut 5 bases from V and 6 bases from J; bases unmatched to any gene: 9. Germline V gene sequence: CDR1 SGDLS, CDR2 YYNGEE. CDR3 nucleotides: TGTGCCAGCAGTCATAATCGACTAGCGGGAGGGTCCGGGGAGCTGTTTTTT. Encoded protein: CASSHNRLAGGSGELFF.